Detailed here is one TCR beta chain. Its antigen remains unknown. These data come from a study of graft-versus-host responses after intestinal transplantation. Overall study: Each transplant was multivisceral, liver-intestinal, or isolated intestinal.

The CDR3 is 16 residues long. Germline lookup yields CDR1 MNHEY and CDR2 SVGAGI. V lost 4 bases and J 1 base, leaving 16 bases between the germline ends. Produced via immunoSEQ multiplex PCR; TCRdb's table is partial and in-frame only. The table lists about 88,000 clones, 90% of them singletons. This TCR was sampled from a human donor who received an intestinal transplant. The chain links TRBV6-5 to TRBJ1-1, with D perhaps matching TRBD1 (6 bases). The sample was unstimulated CD4+ T cells sorted from spleen or lymph node cells, taken before intestinal transplant. Here the CDR3 DNA reads TGTGCCAGCAGTTTAGGACAGCTTGTGTGGAACACTGAAGCTTTCTTT. Protein product: CASSLGQLVWNTEAFF.